The clone carrying this TCR beta chain was seen more than once but under ten times. The data were taken from a study of T-cell memory formation after mild COVID-19. TCRdb fed the 5' RACE reads into MiXCR, producing one record per CDR3 protein. Of 110,000 or so distinct CDR3 sequences in the sample, 20% to 25% are singletons; the top ten hold roughly 40%. The ends lost 4 bases at V and 2 bases at J; junction bases unmatched: 13. The CDR3 consists of 17 residues. Germline V gives CDR1 MRHNA, CDR2 SNTAGT. Material for sequencing was PBMCs or a T cell subset sorted from them (not recorded which). The chain employs TRBV6-4 and TRBJ2-7, with 8 bases aligning to TRBD1. The sequence was collected from a man between 18 and 35 years old who had mild COVID-19 (a few samples of this study predate the infection). Cell type and time point are not known. The CDR3 loop reads CASSVPTILTGAYEQYV. The CDR3 DNA reads TGTGCCAGCAGTGTCCCCACCATCCTGACAGGGGCCTACGAGCAGTACGTC.